One sample yielded the 22 T cell receptor beta chains listed below, sequenced in a study of blood T cells in healthy people across ages. Using a J-beta primer mix together with a sample-barcoded 5' primer, a second PCR was run for roughly 6 to 12 cycles. Each CDR3 protein is one row after TCRdb ran MiXCR on the 5' RACE reads. This sample has over a million distinct CDR3 sequences, with under 45% found just once. Material for sequencing was blood. The receptors come from a woman between 55 and 75 years old in good health.

With regard to this clonotype: At one of its ends the junction is not consistent with the germline gene, which may arise from a read error. The chain couples TRBV12-3 or TRBV12-4 to TRBJ1-2, with 7 positions matching TRBD1. The CDR3 is made up of 16 amino acids. The CDR3, as DNA: TGTGCCAGCAGCGTTTCATCTAAGACAGGGAACTATGGCCACACCTTC. It translates to CASSVSSKTGNYGHTF.

The table lists this clonotype with a count of one. The rearrangement links TRBV19 to TRBJ1-5; a possible D gene is TRBD1 (5 bases). The V gene's germline CDR1 is LNHDA and CDR2 SQIVND (reference sequence). The CDR3 extends over 17 amino acids. Trimming left V 4 bases short and J 0 bases short, with 16 bases between. CDR3 sequence (DNA): TGTGCCAGTAGTACGACACAGGCGGCAAATAGCAATCAGCCCCAGCATTTT. Its protein is CASSTTQAANSNQPQHF.

This clonotype appeared a few times. The genes are TRBV25-1 and TRBJ2-7, with 11 bases matching TRBD2. Trimming cost V 6 bases and J 2 bases; bases outside gene matches: 12. Germline values: CDR1 MGHDK, CDR2 SYGVNS. There are 17 residues in the CDR3. The chain's CDR3 is CASRATRLAGFTYEQYF. The CDR3 nucleotides are TGTGCCAGCAGAGCAACCCGACTAGCGGGATTCACCTACGAGCAGTACTTC.

The chain employs TRBV2 and TRBJ2-7, with 8 nucleotides matching TRBD2. V was clipped by 5 bases and J by 4 bases; unmatched bases: 10. The CDR3 runs to 15 residues. The germline V gene encodes CDR1 SNHLY and CDR2 FYNNEI. CDR3 sequence (DNA): TGTGCCAGCAGTCCCTCCGGGACTAGAATGTACGAGCAGTACTTC. Translating it yields CASSPSGTRMYEQYF.

The gene calls are TRBV5-1 and TRBJ2-7, with 9 bases identical to TRBD2. Germline CDR1 and CDR2: SGHRS and YFSETQ. The CDR3 extends over 15 amino acids. J was trimmed by 3 bases and V by 4 bases; bases with no gene match: 8. The DNA for the CDR3 is TGCGCCAGCAGCCCCCGACGAGCGGGAGGCTACGAGCAGTACTTC. It codes for CASSPRRAGGYEQYF.

Details on this clonotype: The junction and the germline gene differ at one end; a read error may be behind it. The chain combines TRBV6-2 or TRBV6-3 with TRBJ1-2; TRBD1 matches 8 bases. The germline gives CDR1 MNHEY, CDR2 SVGEGT. This CDR3 spans 14 amino acids. The CDR3 reads CASSLWGQVYGYIF. The CDR3 DNA reads as TGTGCCAGCAGCCTTTGGGGACAGGTCTATGGCTACATCTTC.

The V gene is TRBV7-9, the J gene TRBJ2-3, with D uncertain. The V end was cut by 5 bases, the J end by 5 bases, with 11 bases between. CDR1 and CDR2 (germline): SEHNR, FQNEAQ (reference sequence). This CDR3 comprises 13 residues. CDR3 amino acids: CASSLKTVDTQYF. The CDR3 coding sequence is TGTGCCAGCAGCCTCAAGACGGTAGATACGCAGTATTTT.

V is TRBV10-2 and J is TRBJ2-5; D gene ambiguous. The tail of the sequence fits TRBJ2-7 better, so the J call may be wrong. CDR1 and CDR2 (germline): WSHSY, SAAADI. The CDR3 contains 12 residues. The CDR3 reads CASRVSDNEQYF. CDR3 sequence (DNA): TGCGCCAGCAGAGTCTCCGATAACGAGCAGTACTTC.

This clonotype was detected only a few times. The chain is built from TRBV29-1 and TRBJ1-1; 7 positions agree with TRBD1. J lost 4 bases, V lost 6 bases, and 5 bases had no gene match. Germline CDR1 is SQVTM and CDR2 is ANQGSEA. The CDR3 loop spans 12 amino acids. The CDR3 here is CSVVQGSTEAFF. Here the CDR3 DNA reads TGCAGCGTCGTACAGGGGTCCACTGAAGCTTTCTTT.

This clonotype was recorded once. The V and J genes are TRBV3-1 and TRBJ2-1; 10 bases are a match to TRBD2. The V segment lost 0 bases and the J segment 7 bases; nucleotides outside the gene matches: 9. Germline CDR1 and CDR2: LGHDT and YNNKEL (reference sequence). The CDR3 is 17 residues long. The CDR3 spells CASSQDHAAGGRNEQFF. CDR3 bases: TGTGCCAGCAGCCAAGATCACGCAGCGGGAGGGCGAAATGAGCAGTTCTTC.

The chain carries TRBV9 and TRBJ2-5; maybe TRBD2 (6 bases). CDR1 is SGDLS, CDR2 YYNGEE, per germline. The CDR3 covers 16 residues. V lost 3 bases and J lost 7, with 22 bases in between. Here the CDR3 reads CASSAGVGTLGGTQYF. As DNA, the CDR3 is TGTGCCAGCAGCGCCGGGGTTGGGACGCTGGGAGGGACCCAGTACTTC. Filled out from reference TRBV9 and TRBJ2-5, the complete variable domain reads DSGVTQTPKHLITATGQRVTLRCSPRSGDLSVYWYQQSLDQGLQFLIQYYNGEERAKGNILERFSAQQFPDLHSELNLSSLELGDSALYFCASSAGVGTLGGTQYFGPGTRLLVL.

This clonotype was observed a few times. The gene calls are TRBV13 and TRBJ1-5; D unresolved. This CDR3 comprises 12 residues. Germline-derived CDR1 and CDR2 are PRHDT and FYEKMQ (reference sequence). The V gene lost 4 bases and the J gene lost 3 bases, with 4 bases spanning the gap. CDR3 sequence reads: CASSSFNQPQHF. CDR3 nucleotides: TGTGCCAGCAGCTCCTTCAATCAGCCCCAGCATTTT.

The chain has TRBV3-1 and TRBJ1-1, with D possibly TRBD1 on 6 matching bases. With 1 base removed from V and 6 bases from J, the gap between germline ends came to 9 bases. This CDR3 spans 13 amino acids. The germline V gene encodes CDR1 LGHDT and CDR2 YNNKEL (reference sequence). DNA for the CDR3: TGTGCCAGCAGCCAAGTACAGGGCGCTGAAGCTTTCTTT. Amino acids: CASSQVQGAEAFF.

This clonotype was seen more than once but under ten times. The chain has TRBV9 and TRBJ2-5, with 7 nucleotides matching TRBD2. With 6 bases clipped from V and 2 bases from J, the junction kept 4 bases outside the gene matches. The V gene's germline CDR1 is SGDLS and CDR2 YYNGEE. The CDR3 consists of 13 residues. The chain's CDR3 is CASNQAGQETQYF. The CDR3, as DNA: TGTGCCAGCAACCAAGCGGGACAAGAGACCCAGTACTTC.

This clonotype showed up many times. This chain uses TRBV10-3 with TRBJ2-3, with unresolved D. The CDR3 sequence is 13 residues long. V was trimmed by 4 bases and J by 2 bases, leaving 7 bases between them. Germline CDR1 ENHRY, CDR2 SYGVKD. The CDR3 region has the DNA TGTGCCATCAGTGCACGAGCCACAGATACGCAGTATTTT. It is translated as CAISARATDTQYF.

This clonotype was found a few times. CDR3 sequence (DNA): TGTGCCAGCAGCTCGGGCGGGACAGGGAACGAGCAGTACTTC. Its translation: CASSSGGTGNEQYF. The chain joins TRBV9 to TRBJ2-7; 9 positions match TRBD1. CDR1 is SGDLS and CDR2 is YYNGEE in the germline V gene. J lost 5 bases, V lost 4 bases, and 7 bases had no gene match. This CDR3 has 14 amino acids.

This clonotype has just a few counts. The J gene is TRBJ2-7, the V gene TRBV10-3; TRBD1 might be the D (5 bases). The V gene's germline CDR1 is ENHRY and CDR2 SYGVKD. This CDR3 comprises 12 residues. V lost 6 bases and J lost 3, with 9 bases in between. The CDR3 DNA follows: TGTGCCATCAGGCAGGGAAACTACGAGCAGTACTTC. Its protein is CAIRQGNYEQYF.

V gene TRBV3-1 combines with J gene TRBJ2-4; tentative D call: TRBD2 (6 bases). The assigned J gene may be wrong: the sequence end matches TRBJ2-7 better. The length of the CDR3 is 16 residues. Per the germline V gene, CDR1 is LGHDT and CDR2 is YNNKEL (reference sequence). The CDR3 DNA reads as TGTGCCAGCAGCCGAGGCTCCCGGACTAATTCCTACGAGCAGTACTTC. Protein: CASSRGSRTNSYEQYF.

This clonotype came up a few times. This sequence joins TRBV3-1 and TRBJ2-7, with D possibly TRBD2 on 6 matching bases. TRBJ2-5 matches the DNA end more closely, so the J call is doubtful. Per germline, CDR1 LGHDT and CDR2 YNNKEL (reference sequence). CDR3 length equals 14 residues. CDR3 DNA sequence: TGTGCCAGCACCCTTAACCGGAGGGAAGAGACCCAGTACTTC. Translated: CASTLNRREETQYF.

The chain is built from TRBV7-9 and TRBJ2-3; TRBD1 aligns across 12 bases. CDR3 size: 16 residues. The germline CDR1 and CDR2 sequences are SEHNR and FQNEAQ (reference sequence). V shed 5 bases and J 5 bases; nucleotides not matched to a gene: 8. The CDR3 nucleotides read TGTGCCAGCAGCCCGGGACAGGGGGCGTTTGTAGATACGCAGTATTTT. Its translation: CASSPGQGAFVDTQYF.

The chain combines TRBV20-1 with TRBJ2-5; D gene ambiguous. Trimming removed 3 bases at V and 0 bases at J, with 11 bases between. The CDR3 totals 14 residues. Germline V CDR1 and CDR2: DFQATT, SNEGSKA (reference sequence). CDR3 bases: TGCAGTGCTAGGGGGATTACCTACCAAGAGACCCAGTACTTC. It yields the protein CSARGITYQETQYF.

CDR3 nucleotide sequence: TGTGCCAGCAGCCCCTCCAATACTAAAGAGACCCAGTACTTC. This gives the protein CASSPSNTKETQYF. The chain links TRBV3-1 to TRBJ2-5; D ambiguous. Trimming cost V 4 bases and J 3 bases, with 12 bases left between them. The CDR3 length is 14 residues. CDR1 is LGHDT, CDR2 YNNKEL, per germline (reference sequence).